These 7 T cell receptor beta chains were all obtained from the same sample, sequenced in a study of post-analysis software for immune sequencing data. Their target antigens are unknown. Findings of the study overall: In patients, about five TRBV segments were more frequent than in controls, with TRBV5-6, TRBV5-1 and TRBV20-1 among them.

Unique molecular identifiers were carried by the TCR beta cDNA libraries. TCRdb independently ran MiXCR on the PCR reads; one entry per CDR3 protein. The table lists about 810,000 distinct CDR3 sequences, approximately 50% of them singletons, with approximately 4.4% in the top ten. The sample comprised blood. Receptor source: a girl between 10 and 17 years old with multiple sclerosis.

This clonotype was found once. The chain couples TRBV7-9 to TRBJ2-5; 12 nucleotides line up with TRBD1. This CDR3 spans 15 amino acids. Per the germline V gene, CDR1 is SEHNR and CDR2 is FQNEAQ (reference sequence). After removal of 5 bases from V and 4 bases from J, the junction contained 5 bases not matched to a gene. The DNA for the CDR3 is TGTGCCAGCAGCATGGGACAGGGGGCAGTAGAGACCCAGTACTTC. Encoded protein: CASSMGQGAVETQYF.

CDR3 in DNA: TGTGCCAGCAGCCCCATGAGCGGGGTCGGAAATGAGCAGTTCTTC. It is translated as CASSPMSGVGNEQFF. This chain links TRBV7-2 with TRBJ2-1, with 7 bases lining up with TRBD2. This CDR3 spans 15 amino acids. From germline, CDR1 is SGHTA and CDR2 FQGNSA. Trimming cost V 5 bases and J 7 bases; bases outside gene matches: 11.

This chain uses TRBV29-1 with TRBJ2-5; D is undetermined. V gave up 2 bases and J gave up 5 bases, with 12 bases separating them. The CDR3 has 13 amino acids. Germline CDR1 is SQVTM and CDR2 is ANQGSEA. The CDR3, as DNA: TGCAGCGTTGAAATGGCCCCAAGGGAGACCCAGTACTTC. Its protein product is CSVEMAPRETQYF.

This clonotype was picked up a small number of times. This chain connects TRBV20-1 to TRBJ2-3, with 8 bases that match TRBD2. Trimming removed 3 bases from V and 0 bases from J; junction bases left unmatched: 8. The CDR3 extends over 16 amino acids. Looked up from germline, CDR1 is DFQATT and CDR2 is SNEGSKA (reference sequence). CDR3 sequence (DNA): TGCAGTGCTAGTTATCGGGCGGGGGGTAGCACAGATACGCAGTATTTT. Translated: CSASYRAGGSTDTQYF.

The chain uses TRBV4-1 and TRBJ2-1, with TRBD2 identical over 7 bases. The junction had 9 bases not matched to a gene; V was cut back by 4 bases and J by 3 bases. Germline-derived CDR1 and CDR2 are MGHRA and YSYEKL. The CDR3 spans 16 residues. In DNA, the CDR3 is TGCGCCAGCAGCCCTGAGACTAGCATCGGCTACAATGAGCAGTTCTTC. Amino acids: CASSPETSIGYNEQFF.

The chain uses TRBV12-3 or TRBV12-4 and TRBJ2-1, with 8 bases matching TRBD2. The CDR3 totals 15 residues. J lost 2 bases, V lost 6 bases, and 6 bases had no gene match. CDR3 loop: CASREPGLAYNEQFF. CDR3 coding DNA: TGTGCCAGCAGAGAACCGGGACTAGCCTACAATGAGCAGTTCTTC.

V usage is TRBV27 and J usage is TRBJ2-7, with 8 bases fitting TRBD2. This CDR3 is 13 amino acids long. Looked up from germline, CDR1 is MNHEY and CDR2 is SMNVEV (reference sequence). Trimming took 5 bases from V and 3 from J; bases not matched to a gene: 3. As DNA, the CDR3 is TGTGCCAGCAGTGACCGGGGGGGCTACGAGCAGTACTTC. Protein product: CASSDRGGYEQYF.